The 7 T cell receptor beta chains below come from one sample, sequenced in a study of circulating and synovial CD4+ cells in juvenile arthritis. The data were produced by immunoSEQ multiplex PCR, yet TCRdb's version contains in-frame clones alone and is incomplete. The sample has about 33,000 clones, 90% to 95% seen once. Sequencing was done on a sample of CD4+ T cells from blood. The receptors come from a human donor with juvenile idiopathic arthritis.

The chain links TRBV7-2 to TRBJ1-3; D not certain. CDR3 size: 13 residues. The germline CDR1 and CDR2 sequences are SGHTA and FQGNSA. The V end lost 1 base, the J end lost 8 bases, and 9 bases lay between the germline ends. The CDR3 region is CASSLGRRDTIYF. In DNA, the CDR3 is TGTGCCAGCAGCTTAGGTCGTCGGGACACCATATATTTT.

The chain carries TRBV15 and TRBJ1-1; D is perhaps TRBD1 (5 bases). Germline lookup yields CDR1 LNHNV and CDR2 YYDKDF (reference sequence). The CDR3 contains 13 residues. V lost 2 bases, J lost 7 bases, and 11 bases lay in between. The CDR3, as DNA: TGTGCCACCAGCAGACCCCTTCAGGGTGAAGCTTTCTTT. Translated: CATSRPLQGEAFF.

The J gene is TRBJ2-2, the V gene TRBV5-6; 7 bases agree with TRBD2. The CDR3 has 15 amino acids. Germline V gives CDR1 SGHDT, CDR2 YYEEEE. V was clipped by 4 bases and J by 4 bases; unmatched bases: 7. The CDR3 coding sequence is TGTGCCAGCAGCGTGGTAGCGGGTCCCACCGGGGAGCTGTTTTTT. Translating gives CASSVVAGPTGELFF.

The chain uses TRBV6-1 and TRBJ1-6, with 8 bases lining up with TRBD1. Germline values: CDR1 MNHNS, CDR2 SASEGT. The ends lost 7 bases at V and 10 bases at J; junction bases unmatched: 9. The CDR3 has 14 residues. In DNA, the CDR3 is TGTGCCAGCACCCGGACAGGGCTTAGCTCACCCCTCCACTTT. Translated: CASTRTGLSSPLHF.

The CDR3 spells CASSPGGGLADTQYF. CDR3 nucleotide sequence: TGTGCCAGCAGCCCGGGGGGAGGTCTAGCAGATACGCAGTATTTT. The chain uses TRBV7-2 and TRBJ2-3, with 7 bases fitting TRBD2. Unmatched junction bases numbered 9, after V lost 5 bases and J lost 4 bases. The CDR3 is 15 residues long. From germline, CDR1 is SGHTA and CDR2 FQGNSA.

The rearrangement joins TRBV10-3 to TRBJ1-3, with D possibly matching TRBD1 (5 bases). The CDR3 is made up of 14 amino acids. The germline gives CDR1 ENHRY, CDR2 SYGVKD. The V end was cut by 2 bases, the J end by 1 base, with 6 bases between. The chain's CDR3 is CAISEQGSGNTIYF. The CDR3 DNA sequence: TGTGCCATCAGTGAGCAGGGATCTGGAAACACCATATATTTT.

This clone has just one count. V gene TRBV6-1 combines with J gene TRBJ2-7; TRBD1 might be the D (5 bases). Germline CDR1 and CDR2: MNHNS and SASEGT. V was clipped by 8 bases and J by 6 bases, with 17 bases between them. CDR3 length equals 13 residues. DNA for the CDR3: TGTGCCAGCGTAAAGCAGGGAATGGGCGAGCAGTACTTC. Translation: CASVKQGMGEQYF.